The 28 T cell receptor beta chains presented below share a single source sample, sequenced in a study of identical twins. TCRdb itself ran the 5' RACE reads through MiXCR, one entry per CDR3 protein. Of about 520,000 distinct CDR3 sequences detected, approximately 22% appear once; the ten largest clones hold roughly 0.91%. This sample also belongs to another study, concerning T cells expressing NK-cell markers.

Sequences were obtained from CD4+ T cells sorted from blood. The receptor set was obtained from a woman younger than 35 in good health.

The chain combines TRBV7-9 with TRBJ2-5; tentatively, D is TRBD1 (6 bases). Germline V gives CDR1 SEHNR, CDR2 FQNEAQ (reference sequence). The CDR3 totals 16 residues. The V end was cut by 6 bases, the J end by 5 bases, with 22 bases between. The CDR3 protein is CASSTVKAPRGETQYF. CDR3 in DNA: TGTGCCAGCAGTACTGTTAAAGCGCCAAGGGGGGAGACCCAGTACTTC.

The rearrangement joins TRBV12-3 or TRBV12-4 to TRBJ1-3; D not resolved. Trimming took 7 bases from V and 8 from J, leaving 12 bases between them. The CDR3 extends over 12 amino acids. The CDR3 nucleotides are TGTGCCAGCACTACGGTAACGGACACCATATATTTT. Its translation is CASTTVTDTIYF.

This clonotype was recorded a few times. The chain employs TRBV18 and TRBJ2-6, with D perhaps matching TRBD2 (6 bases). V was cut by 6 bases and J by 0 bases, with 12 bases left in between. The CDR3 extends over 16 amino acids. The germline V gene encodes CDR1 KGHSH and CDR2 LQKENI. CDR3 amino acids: CASSSMGGSGANVLTF. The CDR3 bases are TGTGCCAGCTCCAGCATGGGGGGCTCTGGGGCCAACGTCCTGACTTTC. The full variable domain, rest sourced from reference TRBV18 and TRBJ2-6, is NAGVMQNPRHLVRRRGQEARLRCSPMKGHSHVYWYRQLPEEGLKFMVYLQKENIIDESGMPKERFSAEFPKEGPSILRIQQVVRGDSAAYFCASSSMGGSGANVLTFGAGSRLTVL.

In DNA, the CDR3 is TGTGCCAGCAGTTTTATAATCAGGGCTGCCCGTGAAGCTTTCTTT. This encodes CASSFIIRAAREAFF. V usage is TRBV12-3 or TRBV12-4 and J usage is TRBJ1-1, with a tentative D call TRBD1 (5 bases). The V end lost 3 bases, the J end lost 7 bases, and 18 bases lay between the germline ends. This CDR3 spans 15 amino acids.

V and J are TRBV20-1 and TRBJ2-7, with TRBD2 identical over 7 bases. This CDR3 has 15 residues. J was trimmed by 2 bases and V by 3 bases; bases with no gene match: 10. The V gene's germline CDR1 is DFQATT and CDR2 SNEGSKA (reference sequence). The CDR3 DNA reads TGCAGTGCTAGCCCCCCGGGGAGGGGCCCCTACGAGCAGTACTTC. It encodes CSASPPGRGPYEQYF.

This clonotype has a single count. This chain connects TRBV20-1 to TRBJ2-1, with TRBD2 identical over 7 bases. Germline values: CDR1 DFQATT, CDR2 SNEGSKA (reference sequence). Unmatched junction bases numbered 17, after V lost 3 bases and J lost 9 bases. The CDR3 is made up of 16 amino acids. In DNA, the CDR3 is TGCAGTGCTAGGAGTTCGGGGAGGGTTATAATTGGTGAGCAGTTCTTC. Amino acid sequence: CSARSSGRVIIGEQFF.

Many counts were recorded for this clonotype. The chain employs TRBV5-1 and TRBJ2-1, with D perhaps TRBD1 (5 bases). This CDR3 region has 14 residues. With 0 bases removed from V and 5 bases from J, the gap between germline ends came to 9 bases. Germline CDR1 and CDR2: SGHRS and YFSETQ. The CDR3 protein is CASSLVQGHNEQFF. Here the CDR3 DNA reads TGCGCCAGCAGCTTGGTGCAGGGCCACAATGAGCAGTTCTTC.

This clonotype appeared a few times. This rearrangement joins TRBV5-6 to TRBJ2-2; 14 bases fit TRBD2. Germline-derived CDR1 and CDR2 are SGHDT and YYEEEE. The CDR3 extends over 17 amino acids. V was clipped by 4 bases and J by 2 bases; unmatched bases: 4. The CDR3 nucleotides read TGTGCCAGCAGCAAGGGACTAGCGGGGGTTAACACCGGGGAGCTGTTTTTT. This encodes CASSKGLAGVNTGELFF.

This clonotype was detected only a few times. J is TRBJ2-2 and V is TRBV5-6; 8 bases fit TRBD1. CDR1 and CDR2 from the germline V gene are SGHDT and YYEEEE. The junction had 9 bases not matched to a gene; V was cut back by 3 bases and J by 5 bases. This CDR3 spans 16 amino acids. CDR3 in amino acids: CASSWRTGSRTGELFF. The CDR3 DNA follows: TGTGCCAGCAGCTGGAGGACAGGGTCGCGAACCGGGGAGCTGTTTTTT.

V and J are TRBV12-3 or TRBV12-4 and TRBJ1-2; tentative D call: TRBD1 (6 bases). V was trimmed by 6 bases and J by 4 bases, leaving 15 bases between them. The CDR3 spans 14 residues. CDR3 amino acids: CASRRQANSYGYTF. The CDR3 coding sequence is TGTGCCAGCAGACGACAGGCGAATTCCTATGGCTACACCTTC.

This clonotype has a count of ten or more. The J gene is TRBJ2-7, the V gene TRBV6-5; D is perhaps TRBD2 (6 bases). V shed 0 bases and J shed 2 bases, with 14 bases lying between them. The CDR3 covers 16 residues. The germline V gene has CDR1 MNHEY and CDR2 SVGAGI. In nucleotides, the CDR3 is TGTGCCAGCAGTTACTCGAGAGCGGGTCTACCCTACGAGCAGTACTTC. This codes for CASSYSRAGLPYEQYF.

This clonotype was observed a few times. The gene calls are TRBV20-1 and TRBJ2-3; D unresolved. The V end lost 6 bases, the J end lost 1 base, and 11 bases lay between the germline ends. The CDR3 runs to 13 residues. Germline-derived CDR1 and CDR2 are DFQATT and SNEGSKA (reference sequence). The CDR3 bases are TGCAGTGCCTTCGGGCCCGGCACAGATACGCAGTATTTT. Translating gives CSAFGPGTDTQYF.

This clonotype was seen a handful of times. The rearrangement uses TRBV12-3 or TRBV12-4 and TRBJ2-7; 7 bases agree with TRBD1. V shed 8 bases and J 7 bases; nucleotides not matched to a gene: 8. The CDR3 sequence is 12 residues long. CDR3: CASGLTQGEQYF. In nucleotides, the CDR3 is TGTGCCAGCGGACTCACACAGGGGGAGCAGTACTTC.

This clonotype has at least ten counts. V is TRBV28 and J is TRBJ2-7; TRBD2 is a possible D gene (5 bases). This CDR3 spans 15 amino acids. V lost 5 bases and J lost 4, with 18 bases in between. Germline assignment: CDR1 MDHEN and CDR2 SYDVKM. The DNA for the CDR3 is TGTGCCAGCAGTACTGCGGACTCAAACTTTTACGAGCAGTACTTC. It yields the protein CASSTADSNFYEQYF.

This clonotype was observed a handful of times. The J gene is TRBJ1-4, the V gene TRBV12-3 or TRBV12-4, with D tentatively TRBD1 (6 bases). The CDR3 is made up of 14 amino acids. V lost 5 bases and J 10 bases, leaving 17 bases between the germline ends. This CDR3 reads CASSLWGDMRKLFF. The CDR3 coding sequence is TGTGCCAGCAGTCTGTGGGGGGACATGAGAAAACTGTTTTTT.

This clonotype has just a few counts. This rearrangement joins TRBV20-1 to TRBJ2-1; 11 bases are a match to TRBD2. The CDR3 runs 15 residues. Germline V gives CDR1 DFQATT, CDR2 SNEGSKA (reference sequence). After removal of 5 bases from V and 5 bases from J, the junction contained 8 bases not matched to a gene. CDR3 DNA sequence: TGCAGTGCTGGGGGGGGGACTAGCGGCCACAATGAGCAGTTCTTC. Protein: CSAGGGTSGHNEQFF.

CDR3 protein: CASSSNDSPLHF. The CDR3 DNA reads TGTGCCAGCAGTTCGAACGATTCACCCCTCCACTTT. The rearrangement links TRBV12-3 or TRBV12-4 to TRBJ1-6; D gene uncertain. This CDR3 contains 12 residues. The germline V and J ends were trimmed by 4 bases and 8 bases, with 6 bases remaining between them.

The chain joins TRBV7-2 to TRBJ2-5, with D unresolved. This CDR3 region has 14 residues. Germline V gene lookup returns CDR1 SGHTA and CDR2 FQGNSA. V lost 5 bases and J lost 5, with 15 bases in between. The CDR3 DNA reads TGTGCCAGCAGCCCTTCAGCTGTTGAGGAGACCCAGTACTTC. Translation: CASSPSAVEETQYF.

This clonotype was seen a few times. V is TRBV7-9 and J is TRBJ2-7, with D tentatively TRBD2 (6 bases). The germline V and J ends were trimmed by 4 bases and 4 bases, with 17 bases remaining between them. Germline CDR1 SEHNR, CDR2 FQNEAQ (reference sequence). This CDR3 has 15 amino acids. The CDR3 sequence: CASSSGTEGLYEQYF. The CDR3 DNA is TGTGCCAGCAGCTCCGGGACGGAGGGTTTGTACGAGCAGTACTTC.

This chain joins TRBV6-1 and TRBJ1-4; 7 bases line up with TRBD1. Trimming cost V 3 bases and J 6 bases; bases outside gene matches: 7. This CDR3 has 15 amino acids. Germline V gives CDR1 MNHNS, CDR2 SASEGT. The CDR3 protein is CASSDSTGRDEKLFF. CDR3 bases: TGTGCCAGCAGTGATTCGACAGGGCGGGATGAAAAACTGTTTTTT.

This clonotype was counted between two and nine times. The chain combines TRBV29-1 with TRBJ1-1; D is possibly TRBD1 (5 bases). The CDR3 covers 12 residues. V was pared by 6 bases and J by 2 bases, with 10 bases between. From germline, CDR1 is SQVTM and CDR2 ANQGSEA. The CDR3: CSVGDYNTEAFF. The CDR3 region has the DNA TGCAGCGTGGGGGACTACAACACTGAAGCTTTCTTT.

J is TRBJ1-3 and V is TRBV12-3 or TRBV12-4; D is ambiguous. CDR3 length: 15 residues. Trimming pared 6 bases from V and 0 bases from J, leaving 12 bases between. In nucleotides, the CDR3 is TGTGCCAGCAGACCCACGGGGAGCTCTGGAAACACCATATATTTT. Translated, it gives CASRPTGSSGNTIYF.

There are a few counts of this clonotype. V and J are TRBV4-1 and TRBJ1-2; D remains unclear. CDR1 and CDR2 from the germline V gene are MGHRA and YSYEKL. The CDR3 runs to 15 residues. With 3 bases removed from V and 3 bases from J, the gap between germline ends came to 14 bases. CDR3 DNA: TGCGCCAGCAGCCAGGACCCTCGGGTCGACTATGGCTACACCTTC. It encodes CASSQDPRVDYGYTF.

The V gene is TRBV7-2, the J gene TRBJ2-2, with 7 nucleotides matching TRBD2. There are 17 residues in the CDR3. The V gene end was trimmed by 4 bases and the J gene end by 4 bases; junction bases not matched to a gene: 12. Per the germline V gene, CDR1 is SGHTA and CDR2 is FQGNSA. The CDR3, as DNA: TGTGCCAGCAGCTCTGAGAAGGCGGGAGTGTCCACCGGGGAGCTGTTTTTT. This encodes CASSSEKAGVSTGELFF.

This chain's CDR3 is CASSLVHSSDRDKETQYF. The CDR3 DNA follows: TGTGCCAGCAGCTTAGTCCACTCTTCGGACAGGGACAAGGAGACCCAGTACTTC. The gene calls are TRBV11-1 and TRBJ2-5; 8 bases line up with TRBD1. J gave up 5 bases and V 1 base, and 15 bases lay outside the gene matches. This CDR3 contains 18 residues. Germline V lookup: CDR1 SGHAT, CDR2 FQDESV (reference sequence). Combining the CDR3 with reference TRBV11-1 and TRBJ2-5 gives the whole variable domain EAEVAQSPRYKITEKSQAVAFWCDPISGHATLYWYRQILGQGPELLVQFQDESVVDDSQLPKDRFSAERLKGVDSTLKIQPAELGDSAMYLCASSLVHSSDRDKETQYFGPGTRLLVL.

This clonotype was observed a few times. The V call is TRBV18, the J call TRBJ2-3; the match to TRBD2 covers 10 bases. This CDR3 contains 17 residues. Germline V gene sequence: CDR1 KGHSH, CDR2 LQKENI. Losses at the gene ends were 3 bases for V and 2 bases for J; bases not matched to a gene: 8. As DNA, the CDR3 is TGTGCCAGCTCACCCCTCACCAGCGGGAGGGCCACAGATACGCAGTATTTT. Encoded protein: CASSPLTSGRATDTQYF.

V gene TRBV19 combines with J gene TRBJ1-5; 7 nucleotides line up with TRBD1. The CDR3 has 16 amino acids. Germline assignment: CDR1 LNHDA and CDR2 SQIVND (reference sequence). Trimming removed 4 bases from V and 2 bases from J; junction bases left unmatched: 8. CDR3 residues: CASSSRQGGGNQPQHF. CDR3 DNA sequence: TGTGCCAGTAGTAGCCGACAGGGAGGAGGCAATCAGCCCCAGCATTTT.

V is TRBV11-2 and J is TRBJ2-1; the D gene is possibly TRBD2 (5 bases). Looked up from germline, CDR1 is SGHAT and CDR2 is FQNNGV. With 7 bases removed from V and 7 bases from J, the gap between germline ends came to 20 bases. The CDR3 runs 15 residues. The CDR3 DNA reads TGTGCCAGCACCCCCCGGGCCGGCGGGTGGAATGAGCAGTTCTTC. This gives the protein CASTPRAGGWNEQFF.